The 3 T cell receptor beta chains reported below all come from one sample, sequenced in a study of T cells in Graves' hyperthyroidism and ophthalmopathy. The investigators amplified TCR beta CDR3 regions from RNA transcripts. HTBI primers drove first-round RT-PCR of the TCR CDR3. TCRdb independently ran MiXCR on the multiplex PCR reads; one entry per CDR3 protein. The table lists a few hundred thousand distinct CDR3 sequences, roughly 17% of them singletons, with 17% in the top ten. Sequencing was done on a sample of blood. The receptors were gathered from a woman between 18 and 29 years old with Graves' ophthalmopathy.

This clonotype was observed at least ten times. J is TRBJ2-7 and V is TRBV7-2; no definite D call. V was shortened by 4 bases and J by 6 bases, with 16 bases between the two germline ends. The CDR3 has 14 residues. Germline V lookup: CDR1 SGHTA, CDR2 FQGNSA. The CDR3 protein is CASSSPGGWTEQYF. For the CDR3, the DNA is TGTGCCAGCAGCTCCCCGGGCGGTTGGACCGAGCAGTACTTC.

For the CDR3, the DNA is TGTGCCAGCAGTTTTGGAGGGGGGGCCGGGGGAAACATTCAGTACTTC. Its translation is CASSFGGGAGGNIQYF. The V and J genes are TRBV28 and TRBJ2-4, with D maybe TRBD2 (7 bases). The length of the CDR3 is 16 residues. Germline-derived CDR1 and CDR2 are MDHEN and SYDVKM. V lost 3 bases, J lost 6 bases, and 18 bases lay in between.

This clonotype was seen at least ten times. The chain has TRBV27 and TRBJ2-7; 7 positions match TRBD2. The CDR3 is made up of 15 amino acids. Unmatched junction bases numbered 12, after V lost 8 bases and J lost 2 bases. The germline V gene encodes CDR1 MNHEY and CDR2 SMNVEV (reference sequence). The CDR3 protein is CASAQGASGTYEQYF. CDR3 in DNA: TGTGCCAGCGCTCAAGGGGCTAGCGGAACCTACGAGCAGTACTTC.